The 15 T cell receptor beta chains listed next were all sequenced from one sample in a study of CD8 T cells in ankylosing spondylitis. Regarding the study as a whole: In ankylosing spondylitis blood, a motif of eight highly homologous TCR beta variants appeared characteristic.

A single record per CDR3 protein comes from TCRdb applying MiXCR to the 5' RACE reads. The repertoire consists of just under 550,000 distinct CDR3 sequences, with approximately 11% occurring once and the leading ten covering under 7.5%. These TCRs are of unknown antigen specificity. The sequenced material came from blood, either unsorted or a sorted T cell fraction (not recorded which). The receptors here all came from a male donor with ankylosing spondylitis.

This clonotype was seen a handful of times. The chain is built from TRBV20-1 and TRBJ1-4; tentative D call: TRBD1 (5 bases). There are 13 residues in the CDR3. Germline V gene sequence: CDR1 DFQATT, CDR2 SNEGSKA (reference sequence). Trimming cost V 0 bases and J 7 bases, with 9 bases left between them. The CDR3 coding sequence is TGCAGTGCTAGAGAGGGGCGGGTTGAAAAACTGTTTTTT. As protein: CSAREGRVEKLFF.

The chain employs TRBV5-6 and TRBJ1-1; tentatively, D is TRBD1 (5 bases). The V end was cut by 3 bases, the J end by 4 bases, with 10 bases between. Per germline, CDR1 SGHDT and CDR2 YYEEEE. The CDR3 is 13 amino acids. CDR3 protein: CASSSQGVTEAFF. The CDR3 nucleotides are TGTGCCAGCAGCTCCCAAGGGGTCACTGAAGCTTTCTTT.

This clonotype was found a few times. The chain has TRBV7-9 and TRBJ1-1; weak D call: TRBD1 (6 bases). The CDR3 runs 15 residues. The V gene lost 1 base and the J gene lost 7 bases, with 16 bases spanning the gap. In germline, CDR1 is SEHNR, CDR2 FQNEAQ (reference sequence). CDR3 amino acids: CASSLGAPGALEAFF. In DNA, the CDR3 is TGTGCCAGCAGCTTAGGGGCCCCAGGGGCACTTGAAGCTTTCTTT.

This clonotype has a handful of counts. This rearrangement joins TRBV5-5 to TRBJ2-7; 13 bases map to TRBD2. Germline V gene sequence: CDR1 SGHKS, CDR2 YYEKEE (reference sequence). The CDR3 consists of 17 residues. J was trimmed by 0 bases and V by 1 base; bases with no gene match: 4. CDR3: CASSLRLAGGTSYEQYF. In DNA form, the CDR3 reads TGTGCCAGCAGCTTGAGACTAGCGGGAGGTACCTCCTACGAGCAGTACTTC.

In regard to this clonotype: The junction and the germline gene differ at one end; a read error may be behind it. The V and J genes are TRBV4-2 and TRBJ2-3; D may be TRBD1 (6 bases). CDR3 length equals 16 residues. CDR1 and CDR2 (germline): LGHNA, YNFKEQ. In DNA, the CDR3 is TGTGCCAGCAGCGAAGAGGGGGAACAGGATACAGATACGCAGTATTTT. Its protein is CASSEEGEQDTDTQYF.

This clonotype was seen more than once but under ten times. The chain is built from TRBV5-1 and TRBJ2-2; 8 positions agree with TRBD1. The CDR3 totals 15 residues. The junction had 8 bases not matched to a gene; V was cut back by 4 bases and J by 6 bases. Germline V gene lookup returns CDR1 SGHRS and CDR2 YFSETQ. The CDR3 sequence is CASSRTGPPSGELFF. For the CDR3, the DNA is TGCGCCAGCAGCCGGACAGGGCCCCCCTCCGGGGAGCTGTTTTTT.

This clonotype occurred many times. V is TRBV20-1 and J is TRBJ2-1, with no clear D. The CDR3 loop spans 12 amino acids. Germline V CDR1 and CDR2: DFQATT, SNEGSKA (reference sequence). V was clipped by 3 bases and J by 12 bases, with 15 bases between them. The DNA for the CDR3 is TGCAGTGCTAGGGGGATGGCCGGTGTGCAGTTCTTC. Protein sequence: CSARGMAGVQFF.

In this sample, this clonotype turned up many times. The chain has TRBV20-1 and TRBJ2-7, with TRBD1 identical over 7 bases. Trimming removed 0 bases from V and 2 bases from J; junction bases left unmatched: 4. The CDR3 contains 14 residues. Looked up from germline, CDR1 is DFQATT and CDR2 is SNEGSKA (reference sequence). In DNA, the CDR3 is TGCAGTGCTAGAGATCGGGGACAGCCCTACGAGCAGTACTTC. Translated, it gives CSARDRGQPYEQYF.

This clonotype has a count of ten or more. The chain combines TRBV20-1 with TRBJ2-3; the D is unclear. The V end lost 0 bases, the J end lost 0 bases, and 13 bases lay between the germline ends. The CDR3 has 16 residues. CDR1 and CDR2 (germline): DFQATT, SNEGSKA (reference sequence). CDR3 sequence: CSARDLSTTSTDTQYF. The CDR3, as DNA: TGCAGTGCTAGAGATCTTTCCACCACTAGCACAGATACGCAGTATTTT.

The chain combines TRBV12-3 or TRBV12-4 with TRBJ1-4; possibly TRBD1 for D (5 bases). The CDR3 has 12 residues. The ends were cut back, 9 bases at V and 5 bases at J, with 10 bases in the middle. The DNA for the CDR3 is TGTGCCAGTGGGACCCTAAATGAAAAACTGTTTTTT. The encoded protein is CASGTLNEKLFF.

This clonotype was observed a few times. The V gene is TRBV7-9, the J gene TRBJ1-1; 7 bases are shared with TRBD1. CDR1 SEHNR and CDR2 FQNEAQ come from the germline V gene (reference sequence). The length of the CDR3 is 15 residues. The junction had 8 bases not matched to a gene; V was cut back by 0 bases and J by 7 bases. CDR3 protein: CASSLAEGAKGEAFF. The CDR3 coding sequence is TGTGCCAGCAGCTTAGCAGAGGGGGCAAAAGGTGAAGCTTTCTTT.

V and J are TRBV27 and TRBJ2-3, with 12 bases identical to TRBD2. Germline V gives CDR1 MNHEY, CDR2 SMNVEV (reference sequence). The CDR3 has 16 amino acids. J gave up 6 bases and V 5 bases, and 9 bases lay outside the gene matches. The chain's CDR3 is CASSPRLAGARDTQYF. Here the CDR3 DNA reads TGTGCCAGCAGTCCCCGACTAGCGGGAGCGAGGGATACGCAGTATTTT.

The V call is TRBV9, the J call TRBJ2-2; TRBD2 might be the D (6 bases). Looked up from germline, CDR1 is SGDLS and CDR2 is YYNGEE. V shed 7 bases and J shed 4 bases, with 8 bases lying between them. There are 12 residues in the CDR3. The CDR3 sequence: CASGGITGELFF. CDR3 bases: TGTGCCAGCGGGGGGATCACCGGGGAGCTGTTTTTT. The full variable domain, in which reference TRBV9 and TRBJ2-2 provide the parts outside the CDR3, is DSGVTQTPKHLITATGQRVTLRCSPRSGDLSVYWYQQSLDQGLQFLIQYYNGEERAKGNILERFSAQQFPDLHSELNLSSLELGDSALYFCASGGITGELFFGEGSRLTVL.

This clonotype has a handful of counts. V usage is TRBV21-1 and J usage is TRBJ2-7; the table gives TRBD2 as D, unverified against the DNA. TRBV21-1 is a pseudogene locus. This CDR3 region has 17 residues. In DNA, the CDR3 is TGTGCCAGCAGCTGGTTTAAGGGCGCGGGAGGCAGCGACGAGCAGTACTTC. Its translation is CASSWFKGAGGSDEQYF.

This clonotype was counted many times. V and J are TRBV12-3 or TRBV12-4 and TRBJ1-1; D call uncertain. The CDR3 totals 11 residues. Trimming cost V 6 bases and J 1 base, with 3 bases left between them. The DNA of the CDR3 is TGTGCCAGCAGAGAGAACACTGAAGCTTTCTTT. It translates to CASRENTEAFF.